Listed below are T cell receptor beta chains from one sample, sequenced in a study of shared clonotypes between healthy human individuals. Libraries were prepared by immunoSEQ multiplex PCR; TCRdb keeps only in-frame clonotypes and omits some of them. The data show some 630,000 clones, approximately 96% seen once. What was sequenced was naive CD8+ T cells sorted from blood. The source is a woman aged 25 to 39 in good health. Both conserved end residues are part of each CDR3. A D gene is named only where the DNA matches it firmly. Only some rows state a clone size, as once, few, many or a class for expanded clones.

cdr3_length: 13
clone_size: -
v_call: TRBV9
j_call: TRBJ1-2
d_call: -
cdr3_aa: CASSVGPGYGYTF
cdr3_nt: TGTGCCAGCAGCGTAGGACCGGGCTATGGCTACACCTTC

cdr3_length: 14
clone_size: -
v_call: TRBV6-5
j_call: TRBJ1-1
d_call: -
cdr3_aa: CASSYGTVGTEAFF
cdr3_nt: TGTGCCAGCAGTTATGGGACGGTGGGCACTGAAGCTTTCTTT

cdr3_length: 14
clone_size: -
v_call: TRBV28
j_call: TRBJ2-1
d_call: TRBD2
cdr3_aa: CASSLGLAYNEQFF
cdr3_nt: TGTGCCAGCAGTTTGGGACTAGCGTACAATGAGCAGTTCTTC

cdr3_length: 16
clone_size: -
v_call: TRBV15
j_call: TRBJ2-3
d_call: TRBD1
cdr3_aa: CATSQAGTGYTDTQYF
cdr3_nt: TGTGCCACCAGCCAAGCCGGGACAGGGTACACAGATACGCAGTATTTT

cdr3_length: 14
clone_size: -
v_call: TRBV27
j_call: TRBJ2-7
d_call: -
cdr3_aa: CASSPTWGEYEQYF
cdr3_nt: TGTGCCAGCAGCCCTACGTGGGGGGAATACGAGCAGTACTTC

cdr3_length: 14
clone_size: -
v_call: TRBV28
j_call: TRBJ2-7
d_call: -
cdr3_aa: CASSLQGGSYEQYF
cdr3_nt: TGTGCCAGCAGTTTACAGGGGGGCTCCTACGAGCAGTACTTC

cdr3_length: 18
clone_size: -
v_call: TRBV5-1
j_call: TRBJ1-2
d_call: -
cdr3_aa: CASSLVVGEGSPTYGYTF
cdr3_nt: TGCGCCAGCAGCTTGGTGGTGGGGGAGGGCAGCCCTACCTATGGCTACACCTTC

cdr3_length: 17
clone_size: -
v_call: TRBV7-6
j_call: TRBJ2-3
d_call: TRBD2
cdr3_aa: CASSPFRSGRNSDTQYF
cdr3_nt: TGTGCCAGCAGCCCATTCCGAAGCGGGAGGAACTCGGATACGCAGTATTTT

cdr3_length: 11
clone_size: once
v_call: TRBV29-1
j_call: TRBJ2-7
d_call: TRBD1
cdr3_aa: CSLVQGREQYF
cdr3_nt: TGCAGCCTTGTACAGGGGCGCGAGCAGTACTTC

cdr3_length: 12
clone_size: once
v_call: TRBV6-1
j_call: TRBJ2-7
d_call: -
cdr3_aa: CACWGVSYEQYF
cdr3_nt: TGTGCCTGCTGGGGGGTCTCCTACGAGCAGTACTTC

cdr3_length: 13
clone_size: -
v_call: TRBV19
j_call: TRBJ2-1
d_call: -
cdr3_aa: CASNEVGYNEQFF
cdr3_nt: TGTGCCAGCAACGAGGTTGGGTACAATGAGCAGTTCTTC

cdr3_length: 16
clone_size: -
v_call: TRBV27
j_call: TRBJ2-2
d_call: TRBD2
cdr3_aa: CASSPGLAGGSGELFF
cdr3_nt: TGTGCCAGCAGTCCAGGACTAGCGGGAGGCTCCGGGGAGCTGTTTTTT

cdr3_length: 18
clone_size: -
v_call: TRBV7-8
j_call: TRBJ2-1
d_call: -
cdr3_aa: CASSLVLPVRREDNEQFF
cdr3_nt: TGTGCCAGCAGCTTAGTCTTGCCCGTCAGGCGGGAAGACAATGAGCAGTTCTTC

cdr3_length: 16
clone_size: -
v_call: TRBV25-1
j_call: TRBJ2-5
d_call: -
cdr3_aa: CASSEVRYNNRETQYF
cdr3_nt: TGTGCCAGCAGTGAGGTCAGATACAACAACAGGGAGACCCAGTACTTC

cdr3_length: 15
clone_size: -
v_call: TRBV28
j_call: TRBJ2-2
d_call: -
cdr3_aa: CASSLSLAGTGELFF
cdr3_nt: TGTGCCAGCAGTTTAAGCCTTGCTGGCACCGGGGAGCTGTTTTTT

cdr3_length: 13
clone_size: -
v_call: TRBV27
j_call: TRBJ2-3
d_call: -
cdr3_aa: CASSYEGTDTQYF
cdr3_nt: TGTGCCAGCAGTTATGAGGGCACAGATACGCAGTATTTT

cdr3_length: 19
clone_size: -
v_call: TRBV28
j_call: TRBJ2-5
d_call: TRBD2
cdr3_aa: CASSLFRTGTSGFLETQYF
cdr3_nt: TGTGCCAGCAGTTTATTCCGGACCGGGACTAGCGGGTTTCTTGAGACCCAGTACTTC

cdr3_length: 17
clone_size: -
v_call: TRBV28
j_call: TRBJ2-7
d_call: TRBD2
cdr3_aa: CASSLSASGSALGEQYF
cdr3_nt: TGTGCCAGCAGTTTAAGCGCTAGCGGGAGTGCTCTCGGCGAGCAGTACTTC